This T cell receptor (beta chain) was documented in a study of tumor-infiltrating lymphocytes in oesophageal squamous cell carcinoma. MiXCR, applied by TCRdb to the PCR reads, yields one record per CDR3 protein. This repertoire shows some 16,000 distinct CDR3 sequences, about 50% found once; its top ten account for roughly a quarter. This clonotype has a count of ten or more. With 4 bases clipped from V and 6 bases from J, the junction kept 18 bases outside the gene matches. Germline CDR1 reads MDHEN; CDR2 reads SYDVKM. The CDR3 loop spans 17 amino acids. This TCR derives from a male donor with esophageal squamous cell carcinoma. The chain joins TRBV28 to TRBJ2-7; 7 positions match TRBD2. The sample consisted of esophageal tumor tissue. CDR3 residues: CASSWPWAGETRGEQYF. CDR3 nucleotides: TGTGCCAGCAGTTGGCCGTGGGCGGGAGAGACTCGGGGCGAGCAGTACTTC. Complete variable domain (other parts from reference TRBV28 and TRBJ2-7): DVKVTQSSRYLVKRTGEKVFLECVQDMDHENMFWYRQDPGLGLRLIYFSYDVKMKEKGDIPEGYSVSREKKERFSLILESASTNQTSMYLCASSWPWAGETRGEQYFGPGTRLTVT.